These 9 T cell receptor beta chains were sequenced from one sample in a study of human T cells and chemical hapten exposure (dated by TCRdb to the early 2020s). The method was RACE. Sequencing was carried out with a NextSeq 500. TCRdb reran the public reads through fastp at Q25 and MiXCR, keeping productive beta chains. Rows matching on CDR3 protein sequence are summarized as one entry with the most common DNA and genes. This sample has 55,000 to 75,000 distinct CDR3 sequences in its table, and around 7% of those were observed once. 1.5% to 2% of the sample belongs to the ten largest clones. What the time point label conveys for this sample: pre-sensitization, week 0. The treatment or condition tag for this specimen amounts to: therapeutic diphenylcyclopropenone sensitization with weekly scalp DPC. The source was whole blood, collected in connection with sensitization to the hapten diphenylcyclopropenone (DPC). The receptor set was obtained from a woman aged 30 to 39 with alopecia areata. Some clones in this sample may be carry-over from other donors' samples.

Comment on this clonotype: One end of the junction fails to match germline, which may point to a read error. The chain employs TRBV9 and TRBJ2-3, with 9 bases fitting TRBD1. This CDR3 comprises 17 residues. Per germline, CDR1 SGDLS and CDR2 YYNGEE. The CDR3 DNA is TGTGCCAACAGCGGGACAGGGAACCCACCGGTGGGAGATACGCAGTATTTT. This translates into CANSGTGNPPVGDTQYF.

This clonotype was picked up many times. The chain recombines TRBV2 with TRBJ2-7, with 11 bases that match TRBD1. The J segment lost 11 bases and the V segment lost 6 bases, leaving 15 bases of the junction unmatched. Germline CDR1 is SNHLY and CDR2 is FYNNEI. The length of the CDR3 is 15 residues. CDR3 DNA: TGTGCCAGCAGCGCTGGACAGGGGGCCCATACGACCAAGTACTTC. This sequence encodes CASSAGQGAHTTKYF.

This clonotype was counted ten times or more. The DNA is omitted, as the CDR3 cannot be located on it reliably, and the CDR3 follows TCRdb's listing. This chain uses TRBV6-1 with TRBJ1-5. Termini included, the CDR3 measures 14 amino acids. Germline CDR1 is MNHNS and CDR2 is SASEGT. The CDR3 reads CASILEAANQPQHF.

The sample holds many counts of this clonotype. The rearrangement links TRBV12-3 or TRBV12-4 to TRBJ1-1; 8 nucleotides match TRBD1. This CDR3 comprises 14 residues. The ends lost 3 bases at V and 6 bases at J; junction bases unmatched: 6. CDR3: CASSLPRGLSEAFF. The CDR3 DNA reads as TGTGCCAGCAGTTTGCCCAGGGGGCTTTCTGAAGCTTTCTTT.

This clonotype was recorded many times. V gene TRBV28 combines with J gene TRBJ1-1; 8 positions agree with TRBD1. The length of the CDR3 is 14 residues. With V trimmed by 6 bases and J by 2 bases, 5 bases remained unmatched. The germline V gene encodes CDR1 MDHEN and CDR2 SYDVKM. CDR3 nucleotides: TGTGCCAGCAGAAGGACAGGGATAAACACTGAAGCTTTCTTT. Translated: CASRRTGINTEAFF.

The sample holds many counts of this clonotype. The gene calls are TRBV19 and TRBJ2-7, with TRBD2 matching 12 bases. This CDR3 comprises 12 residues. J was trimmed by 5 bases and V by 9 bases; bases with no gene match: 2. Germline loops: CDR1 LNHDA, CDR2 SQIVND (reference sequence). The CDR3, as DNA: TGTGCCAGGACTAGCGGGGGCAACGAGCAGTACTTC. Amino acid sequence: CARTSGGNEQYF.

Many counts were recorded for this clonotype. The rearrangement uses TRBV20-1 and TRBJ1-5, with a possible D match to TRBD1 (5 bases). Trimming pared 0 bases from V and 6 bases from J, leaving 12 bases between. CDR3 length: 14 residues. Germline V CDR1 and CDR2: DFQATT, SNEGSKA (reference sequence). In nucleotides, the CDR3 is TGCAGTGCTAGAGAACCGAAGCAGGGTCAGCCCCAGCATTTT. Its translation is CSAREPKQGQPQHF.

This clonotype was found many times. This chain joins TRBV5-1 and TRBJ2-1; 9 bases line up with TRBD1. V trimming: 4 bases; J trimming: 0 bases; junction bases outside the gene matches: 5. Germline CDR1 reads SGHRS; CDR2 reads YFSETQ. The CDR3 is 16 amino acids. CDR3: CASSVDRGRSYNEQFF. The CDR3 DNA sequence: TGCGCCAGCAGCGTGGACAGGGGCCGCTCCTACAATGAGCAGTTCTTC.

This clonotype was seen repeatedly, ten times or more. The rearrangement links TRBV5-4 to TRBJ2-1; 8 bases agree with TRBD1. J gave up 6 bases and V 4 bases, and 9 bases lay outside the gene matches. The CDR3 sequence is 15 residues long. Germline-derived CDR1 and CDR2 are SGHNT and YYREEE (reference sequence). The CDR3 loop reads CASSRGQGLSNEQFF. CDR3 coding DNA: TGTGCCAGCAGCCGAGGACAGGGCCTCTCCAATGAGCAGTTCTTC. Full variable domain (missing parts from reference TRBV5-4 and TRBJ2-1): ETGVTQSPTHLIKTRGQQVTLRCSSQSGHNTVSWYQQALGQGPQFIFQYYREEENGRGNFPPRFSGLQFPNYSSELNVNALELDDSALYLCASSRGQGLSNEQFFGPGTRLTVL.